This T cell receptor (beta chain) was captured by sequencing in a study of blood T cell repertoires in COVID-19. Study summary: COVID-19 samples from acute and convalescent phases originated in the United States, Italy and Spain. T cells, B-cell-depleted T cells, or PBMCs provided the cDNA or gDNA that served as material.

There are a few counts of this clone. In the authors' methods: For nucleated cells, counts were estimated from reference gene primer amplification. The method was immunoSEQ multiplex PCR; TCRdb's version includes in-frame clones alone and lacks a portion of them. V, J and clone size were drawn from that table, and D and trimming were deduced from the DNA. This sample has approximately 200,000 clones, with 70% to 85% found just once. CDR3 length: 18 residues. The junction had 18 bases not matched to a gene; V was cut back by 3 bases and J by 8 bases. Germline values: CDR1 SGHDT, CDR2 YYEEEE. The genes are TRBV5-6 and TRBJ1-4; 8 nucleotides agree with TRBD1. Sequenced input: peripheral blood. This clonotype was obtained from a woman in her twenties or thirties with acute or convalescent COVID-19. CDR3 protein: CASSSDRGFEGHGEKLFF. Here the CDR3 DNA reads TGTGCCAGCAGCTCAGACAGGGGATTTGAGGGTCATGGAGAAAAACTGTTTTTT. The variable domain in full, with the rest retrieved from reference TRBV5-6 and TRBJ1-4, is DAGVTQSPTHLIKTRGQQVTLRCSPKSGHDTVSWYQQALGQGPQFIFQYYEEEERQRGNFPDRFSGHQFPNYSSELNVNALLLGDSALYLCASSSDRGFEGHGEKLFFGSGTQLSVL.